The 30 T cell receptor beta chains below were found in one sample sequenced in a study of cytomegalovirus exposure and HLA in healthy donors. The PCR used 60 Vbeta and 13 Jbeta primers. Here immunoSEQ multiplex PCR was the method, and the copy in TCRdb shows in-frame clones only, minus some. The sample consists of tens of thousands of clones, 70% of them appearing once. The sample consisted of PBMCs. Receptors were obtained from a woman in her 50s in good health and CMV-seropositive.

The chain joins TRBV11-2 to TRBJ1-1, with 11 bases identical to TRBD1. The CDR3 runs to 19 residues. V was pared by 2 bases and J by 1 base, with 12 bases of the junction left unmatched. Germline CDR1 reads SGHAT; CDR2 reads FQNNGV. The CDR3 DNA reads TGTGCCAGCAGCTTATCTAGAGGGGACAGGGGGTTTCGGAACACTGAAGCTTTCTTT. This encodes CASSLSRGDRGFRNTEAFF. The full variable domain, with the rest looked up from reference TRBV11-2 and TRBJ1-1, is EAGVAQSPRYKIIEKRQSVAFWCNPISGHATLYWYQQILGQGPKLLIQFQNNGVVDDSQLPKDRFSAERLKGVDSTLKIQPAKLEDSAVYLCASSLSRGDRGFRNTEAFFGQGTRLTVV.

CDR3 amino acids: CASSVRQGSLYEQYF. CDR3 DNA: TGTGCCAGCAGCGTACGACAGGGGTCCCTCTACGAGCAGTACTTC. J is TRBJ2-7 and V is TRBV7-2, with 8 bases identical to TRBD1. Germline CDR1 is SGHTA and CDR2 is FQGNSA. The CDR3 totals 15 residues. V trimming: 5 bases; J trimming: 3 bases; junction bases outside the gene matches: 9.

The rearrangement links TRBV4-1 to TRBJ2-5, with a possible D match to TRBD1 (6 bases). V was cut by 0 bases and J by 0 bases, with 8 bases left in between. Germline lookup yields CDR1 MGHRA and CDR2 YSYEKL. This CDR3 is built from 15 residues. In DNA form, the CDR3 reads TGCGCCAGCAGCCAAGATAGGGGGAACCAAGAGACCCAGTACTTC. Translated, it gives CASSQDRGNQETQYF.

The rearrangement uses TRBV29-1 and TRBJ2-7, with 8 bases that match TRBD2. Germline V gene lookup returns CDR1 SQVTM and CDR2 ANQGSEA. The CDR3 contains 13 residues. With V trimmed by 6 bases and J by 4 bases, 8 bases remained unmatched. The CDR3 sequence is CSVANLAGYEQYF. The CDR3 coding sequence is TGCAGCGTCGCTAACCTAGCGGGTTACGAGCAGTACTTC.

The count of this clone is one. The chain joins TRBV18 to TRBJ1-1; no reliable D call. Germline values: CDR1 KGHSH, CDR2 LQKENI. Trimming shortened V by 3 bases and J by 7 bases, and 18 bases separated the two germline ends. This CDR3 is 15 amino acids long. In nucleotides, the CDR3 is TGTGCCAGCTCACCTACCGCCGGGTCCCAAGATGAAGCTTTCTTT. Protein sequence: CASSPTAGSQDEAFF.

The chain recombines TRBV6-5 with TRBJ1-5, with D possibly matching TRBD1 (6 bases). The CDR3 extends over 12 amino acids. Germline V gene data show CDR1 as MNHEY and CDR2 as SVGAGI. V was trimmed by 10 bases and J by 2 bases, leaving 9 bases between them. CDR3 DNA: TGTGCCACCAGACAGGGCAATCAGCCCCAGCATTTT. Translating it yields CATRQGNQPQHF.

CDR3 protein: CASSPTRGVAQYF. The CDR3 DNA sequence: TGTGCCAGCAGTCCGACCCGGGGGGTAGCGCAGTATTTT. The V gene is TRBV27, the J gene TRBJ2-3, with TRBD2 matching 7 bases. The CDR3 covers 13 residues. Per germline, CDR1 MNHEY and CDR2 SMNVEV (reference sequence). The V and J ends lost 5 bases and 10 bases, in that order; junction bases with no gene match: 9.

The chain joins TRBV7-2 to TRBJ2-7; TRBD2 matches at 7 bases. With 3 bases clipped from V and 0 bases from J, the junction kept 2 bases outside the gene matches. CDR3 length: 14 amino acids. Germline V gene data show CDR1 as SGHTA and CDR2 as FQGNSA. The chain's CDR3 is CASSLGGYSYEQYF. CDR3 bases: TGTGCCAGCAGCTTGGGGGGGTACTCCTACGAGCAGTACTTC. The full variable domain, its missing parts supplied by reference TRBV7-2 and TRBJ2-7, is GAGVSQSPSNKVTEKGKDVELRCDPISGHTALYWYRQSLGQGLEFLIYFQGNSAPDKSGLPSDRFSAERTGGSVSTLTIQRTQQEDSAVYLCASSLGGYSYEQYFGPGTRLTVT.

This rearrangement joins TRBV10-1 to TRBJ2-1; the D gene is possibly TRBD1 (6 bases). CDR1 is WNHNN and CDR2 is SYGVQD in the germline V gene (reference sequence). The CDR3 contains 17 residues. Trimming pared 3 bases from V and 0 bases from J, leaving 15 bases between. CDR3 DNA sequence: TGCGCCAGCAGTGACCGGGGTGGGACAAGCTCCTACAATGAGCAGTTCTTC. Encoded protein: CASSDRGGTSSYNEQFF.

The chain links TRBV29-1 to TRBJ1-5; no clear D. CDR1 SQVTM and CDR2 ANQGSEA come from the germline V gene. CDR3 length: 13 amino acids. V lost 2 bases and J lost 15, with 20 bases in between. The CDR3 bases are TGCAGCGTTGAATTGCTCGCTGATTCGGGGAGGCATTTT. It specifies CSVELLADSGRHF.

The chain recombines TRBV6-5 with TRBJ2-5; D may be TRBD1 (5 bases). Germline V gives CDR1 MNHEY, CDR2 SVGAGI. The germline V and J ends were trimmed by 5 bases and 5 bases, with 9 bases remaining between them. The CDR3 spans 12 residues. This CDR3 is CASSRTLETQYF. The CDR3 DNA reads as TGTGCCAGCAGTAGGACACTCGAGACCCAGTACTTC.

A few counts support this clone. V gene TRBV7-2 combines with J gene TRBJ2-1, with 9 bases aligning to TRBD1. The length of the CDR3 is 17 residues. CDR1 and CDR2 (germline): SGHTA, FQGNSA. The trim removed 6 bases at V and 8 bases at J, leaving 17 bases unmatched. The CDR3 DNA follows: TGTGCCAGCAGTCGAAACTCCGGGACAGGGCGGTTCGATGAGCAGTTCTTC. Its translation: CASSRNSGTGRFDEQFF.

Written as DNA, the CDR3 is TGTGCCAGCAGCGCAGACAGGGTAGTTGAAAAACTGTTTTTT. Its translation is CASSADRVVEKLFF. The chain recombines TRBV5-4 with TRBJ1-4; TRBD1 aligns across 7 bases. The CDR3 is 14 residues long. The germline V gene has CDR1 SGHNT and CDR2 YYREEE (reference sequence). The V segment lost 4 bases and the J segment 7 bases; nucleotides outside the gene matches: 7.

This chain joins TRBV6-1 and TRBJ2-7; 11 nucleotides match TRBD2. The J segment lost 6 bases and the V segment lost 6 bases, leaving 7 bases of the junction unmatched. The CDR3 is 14 amino acids. The V gene's germline CDR1 is MNHNS and CDR2 SASEGT. The CDR3: CASSPTSGRGEQYF. The CDR3 DNA sequence: TGTGCCAGCAGCCCAACTAGCGGGAGAGGCGAGCAGTACTTC.

The V and J genes are TRBV6-5 and TRBJ2-1, with 7 bases lining up with TRBD1. Per germline, CDR1 MNHEY and CDR2 SVGAGI. With 4 bases clipped from V and 4 bases from J, the junction kept 4 bases outside the gene matches. The CDR3 is made up of 14 amino acids. In DNA form, the CDR3 reads TGTGCCAGCAGTTGGGGGACAGCATACAATGAGCAGTTCTTC. Its protein is CASSWGTAYNEQFF.

V is TRBV7-3 and J is TRBJ2-3, with TRBD2 matching 7 bases. Per the germline V gene, CDR1 is SGHTA and CDR2 is FQGTGA. J gave up 0 bases and V 5 bases, and 11 bases lay outside the gene matches. There are 17 residues in the CDR3. CDR3 sequence (DNA): TGTGCCAGCAGCCGGAGGGCTGCGGGACTAAGCACAGATACGCAGTATTTT. Translation gives CASSRRAAGLSTDTQYF. Combining the CDR3 with reference TRBV7-3 and TRBJ2-3 gives the whole variable domain GAGVSQTPSNKVTEKGKYVELRCDPISGHTALYWYRQSLGQGPEFLIYFQGTGAADDSGLPNDRFFAVRPEGSVSTLKIQRTERGDSAVYLCASSRRAAGLSTDTQYFGPGTRLTVL.

The chain employs TRBV25-1 and TRBJ2-7; 7 nucleotides match TRBD1. Trimming at V came to 5 bases and at J to 3 bases, leaving 7 bases not matched to a gene. The CDR3 contains 14 residues. Germline CDR1 reads MGHDK; CDR2 reads SYGVNS. CDR3 sequence: CASSQRDRYYEQYF. The CDR3 DNA follows: TGTGCCAGCAGTCAACGGGACAGATACTACGAGCAGTACTTC.

The chain uses TRBV18 and TRBJ2-1, with 7 bases aligning to TRBD2. The CDR3 sequence is 16 residues long. Germline V gene lookup returns CDR1 KGHSH and CDR2 LQKENI. The V and J ends lost 5 bases and 0 bases, in that order; junction bases with no gene match: 7. The CDR3 region has the DNA TGTGCCAGCTCAACACTAGCGTCTAGCTCCTACAATGAGCAGTTCTTC. Translated, it gives CASSTLASSSYNEQFF.

The chain joins TRBV11-3 to TRBJ2-3; 14 bases align to TRBD2. V dropped 5 bases and J dropped 5; count of bases not matched to a gene: 6. The CDR3 extends over 16 amino acids. Germline CDR1 is SGHNT and CDR2 is YENEEA. The CDR3 DNA reads TGTGCCAGCAGCCCGACTAGCGGGGGGGCCGTAGATACGCAGTATTTT. Translated: CASSPTSGGAVDTQYF.

The chain carries TRBV30 and TRBJ1-2; possibly TRBD1 for D (5 bases). The CDR3 contains 15 residues. V lost 5 bases and J 7 bases, leaving 23 bases between the germline ends. The germline CDR1 and CDR2 sequences are GTSNPN and SVGIG (reference sequence). The CDR3 spells CAWSRGGDLMGGYTF. The CDR3 coding sequence is TGTGCCTGGTCCCGTGGGGGGGACTTGATGGGTGGCTACACCTTC.

This clone was detected a few times. This chain joins TRBV7-2 and TRBJ1-5; 10 bases fit TRBD1. After removal of 5 bases from V and 6 bases from J, the junction contained 4 bases not matched to a gene. Germline V gives CDR1 SGHTA, CDR2 FQGNSA. The CDR3 runs 14 residues. The CDR3 loop reads CASSTGQGVQPQHF. Here the CDR3 DNA reads TGTGCCAGCAGCACCGGACAGGGGGTTCAGCCCCAGCATTTT.

The count of this clone is one. The J gene is TRBJ2-7, the V gene TRBV7-2, with D hard to call. With 1 base removed from V and 6 bases from J, the gap between germline ends came to 10 bases. The CDR3 is made up of 13 amino acids. The germline V gene has CDR1 SGHTA and CDR2 FQGNSA. In DNA, the CDR3 is TGTGCCAGCAGCTTAGACAGAGCTCGCGAGCAGTACTTC. Its protein is CASSLDRAREQYF. Filled out from reference TRBV7-2 and TRBJ2-7, the complete variable domain reads GAGVSQSPSNKVTEKGKDVELRCDPISGHTALYWYRQSLGQGLEFLIYFQGNSAPDKSGLPSDRFSAERTGGSVSTLTIQRTQQEDSAVYLCASSLDRAREQYFGPGTRLTVT.

This clone was seen more than once but under ten times. The V call is TRBV7-2, the J call TRBJ1-5; 9 bases are a match to TRBD1. Losses at the gene ends were 3 bases for V and 1 base for J; bases not matched to a gene: 4. CDR3 length: 16 amino acids. Germline loops: CDR1 SGHTA, CDR2 FQGNSA. The CDR3 region has the DNA TGTGCCAGCAGCTTTGTGGGGACAGGGAGCAATCAGCCCCAGCATTTT. Its protein product is CASSFVGTGSNQPQHF.

The chain links TRBV5-1 to TRBJ2-7, with D tentatively TRBD1 (5 bases). The CDR3 is made up of 15 amino acids. The germline gives CDR1 SGHRS, CDR2 YFSETQ. Deletions cut 4 bases from V and 3 bases from J, with 17 bases between. The CDR3 DNA reads as TGCGCCAGCAGCGTTGGTCCAGGGATAAACTACGAGCAGTACTTC. Translated: CASSVGPGINYEQYF.

This chain connects TRBV7-6 to TRBJ1-1; D is perhaps TRBD1 (6 bases). V lost 0 bases and J 7 bases, leaving 9 bases between the germline ends. The V gene's germline CDR1 is SGHVS and CDR2 FNYEAQ. The CDR3 length is 13 residues. CDR3 in DNA: TGTGCCAGCAGCTTAGCGGAGGACAGTGAAGCTTTCTTT. As protein: CASSLAEDSEAFF.

This chain joins TRBV10-3 and TRBJ2-3; TRBD2 matches 7 bases. This CDR3 contains 16 residues. Germline trimming cut 6 bases from V and 2 bases from J; bases unmatched to any gene: 11. Germline V gives CDR1 ENHRY, CDR2 SYGVKD. The CDR3 bases are TGTGCCATCAGCCCGGGACTACAGCGGGCCACAGATACGCAGTATTTT. Its translation is CAISPGLQRATDTQYF.

V usage is TRBV5-6 and J usage is TRBJ2-2; no clear D gene. In germline, CDR1 is SGHDT, CDR2 YYEEEE. V was cut by 0 bases and J by 4 bases, with 7 bases left in between. CDR3 length: 14 residues. Here the CDR3 DNA reads TGTGCCAGCAGCTTGGGGCAGGTCACCGGGGAGCTGTTTTTT. Residues: CASSLGQVTGELFF.

CDR3 bases: TGTGCCAGCAGCGACCGGGACACACACAATGAGCAGTTCTTC. It is translated as CASSDRDTHNEQFF. The V call is TRBV21-1, the J call TRBJ2-1; the tabulated D call, TRBD1, remains unverified against the DNA. TRBV21-1 is annotated as a pseudogene. The CDR3 loop spans 14 amino acids.

V is TRBV7-2 and J is TRBJ1-1; perhaps TRBD1 as D (6 bases). The CDR3 covers 16 residues. Germline V CDR1 and CDR2: SGHTA, FQGNSA. V was cut by 1 base and J by 4 bases, with 16 bases left in between. In DNA form, the CDR3 reads TGTGCCAGCAGCTTAGTTGATACAGGGCAGGGCACTGAAGCTTTCTTT. Its translation: CASSLVDTGQGTEAFF.

The gene calls are TRBV7-2 and TRBJ1-1, with 7 bases aligning to TRBD1. Germline trimming cut 3 bases from V and 5 bases from J; bases unmatched to any gene: 6. The V gene's germline CDR1 is SGHTA and CDR2 FQGNSA. The CDR3 covers 14 residues. CDR3 amino acids: CASSFGTVMTEAFF. DNA for the CDR3: TGTGCCAGCAGCTTCGGGACAGTCATGACTGAAGCTTTCTTT.